The rows below give T cell receptor beta chains drawn from one sample of a study of T cell changes during pregnancy in multiple sclerosis. Profiling relied on immunoSEQ multiplex PCR, and the TCRdb table lists in-frame clones only, not all of them. The sample yields about 69,000 clones, roughly nine tenths seen once. The specimen comprised CD4+ T cells from peripheral blood mononuclear cells, sampled in the third trimester of pregnancy. The origin of the receptors is a female donor in good health, enrolled as a control in a pregnancy study. The CDR3 runs from the conserved cysteine through the conserved F or W.

v_call	cdr3_length	j_call	cdr3_aa
TRBV6-5	11	TRBJ2-1	CASSRANEQFF
TRBV21-1	15	TRBJ1-1	CASSKGTGVNTEAFF
TRBV5-1	14	TRBJ1-4	CASSLFGSDEKLFF
TRBV14	14	TRBJ1-6	CASSQVQGNSPLHF
TRBV6-5	15	TRBJ2-7	CASSLGASGAYEQYF
TRBV30	14	TRBJ2-3	CASLERGSTDTQYF
TRBV5-5	16	TRBJ2-7	CASSLGGQGAHYEQYF
TRBV28	16	TRBJ2-3	CASSGSGGGRTDTQYF
TRBV23-1	18	TRBJ2-3	CASSQSADRDPPTDTQYF
TRBV5-1	13	TRBJ1-1	CASSLGGQPPAFF
TRBV9	14	TRBJ1-2	CASSGGDRRDGYTF
TRBV11-2	15	TRBJ1-1	CASSPLRGMNTEAFF
TRBV6-1	14	TRBJ1-1	CASLPGLKNTEAFF